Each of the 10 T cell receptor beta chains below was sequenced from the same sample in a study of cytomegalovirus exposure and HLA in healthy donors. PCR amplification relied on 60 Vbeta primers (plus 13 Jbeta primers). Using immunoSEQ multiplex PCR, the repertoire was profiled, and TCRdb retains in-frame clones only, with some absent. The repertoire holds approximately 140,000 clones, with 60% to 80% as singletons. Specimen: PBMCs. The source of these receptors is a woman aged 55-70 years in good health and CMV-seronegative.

The CDR3 here is CSATGLGGTGELFF. CDR3 bases: TGCAGCGCCACTGGCCTGGGGGGCACCGGGGAGCTGTTTTTT. V gene TRBV29-1 combines with J gene TRBJ2-2; D is perhaps TRBD2 (6 bases). Germline loops: CDR1 SQVTM, CDR2 ANQGSEA. The CDR3 contains 14 residues. V gave up 7 bases and J gave up 4 bases, with 16 bases separating them.

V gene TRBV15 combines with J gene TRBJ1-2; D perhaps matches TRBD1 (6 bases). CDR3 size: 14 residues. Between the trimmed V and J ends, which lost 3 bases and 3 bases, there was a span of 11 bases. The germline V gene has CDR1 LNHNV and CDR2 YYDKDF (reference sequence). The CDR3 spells CATSRDRKDYGYTF. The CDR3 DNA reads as TGTGCCACCAGCAGGGACAGAAAAGACTATGGCTACACCTTC. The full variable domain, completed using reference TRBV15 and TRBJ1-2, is DAMVIQNPRYQVTQFGKPVTLSCSQTLNHNVMYWYQQKSSQAPKLLFHYYDKDFNNEADTPDNFQSRRPNTSFCFLDIRSPGLGDTAMYLCATSRDRKDYGYTFGSGTRLTVV.

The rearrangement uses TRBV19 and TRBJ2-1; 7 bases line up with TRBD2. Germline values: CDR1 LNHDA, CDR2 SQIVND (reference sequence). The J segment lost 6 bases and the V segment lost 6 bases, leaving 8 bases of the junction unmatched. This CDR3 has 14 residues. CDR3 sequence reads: CASRSWEGLNEQFF. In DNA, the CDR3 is TGTGCCAGTAGATCGTGGGAGGGCCTCAATGAGCAGTTCTTC.

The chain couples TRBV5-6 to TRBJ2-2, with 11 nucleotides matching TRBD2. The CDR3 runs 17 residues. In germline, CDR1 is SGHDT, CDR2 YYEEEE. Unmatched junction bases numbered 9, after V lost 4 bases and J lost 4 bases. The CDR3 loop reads CASSATSGRKSTGELFF. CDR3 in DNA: TGTGCCAGCAGCGCCACTAGCGGGAGAAAGAGCACCGGGGAGCTGTTTTTT.

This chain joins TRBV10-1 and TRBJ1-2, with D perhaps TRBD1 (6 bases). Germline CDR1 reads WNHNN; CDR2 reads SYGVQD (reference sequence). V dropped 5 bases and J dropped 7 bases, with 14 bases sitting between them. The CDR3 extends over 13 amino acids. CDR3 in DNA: TGCGCCAGCAGTCCTCAGGGGACCTCTGGCTACACCTTC. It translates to CASSPQGTSGYTF.

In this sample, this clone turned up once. In nucleotides, the CDR3 is TGTGCCAGCTCGGGCGGCAATCAGCCCCAGCATTTT. Its translation is CASSGGNQPQHF. This chain links TRBV18 with TRBJ1-5, with D unresolved. The CDR3 has 12 residues. Deletions cut 6 bases from V and 2 bases from J, with 5 bases between. The germline V gene has CDR1 KGHSH and CDR2 LQKENI.

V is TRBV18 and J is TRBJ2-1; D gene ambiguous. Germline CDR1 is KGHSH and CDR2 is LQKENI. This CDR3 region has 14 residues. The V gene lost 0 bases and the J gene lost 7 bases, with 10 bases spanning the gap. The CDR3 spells CASSPPAGRNEQFF. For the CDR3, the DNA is TGTGCCAGCTCACCACCAGCAGGTAGAAATGAGCAGTTCTTC.

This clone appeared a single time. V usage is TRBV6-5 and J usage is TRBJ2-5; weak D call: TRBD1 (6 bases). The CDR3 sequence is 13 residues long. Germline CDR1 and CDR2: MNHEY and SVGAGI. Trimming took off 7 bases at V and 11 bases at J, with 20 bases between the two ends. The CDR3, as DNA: TGTGCCAGCACCCCTTCAGGGACAAAAAAGCAGTACTTC. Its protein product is CASTPSGTKKQYF.

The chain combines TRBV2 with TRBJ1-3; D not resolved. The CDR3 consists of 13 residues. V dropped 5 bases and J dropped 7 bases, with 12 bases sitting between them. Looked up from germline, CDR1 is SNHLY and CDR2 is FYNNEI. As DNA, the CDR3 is TGTGCCAGCAGTTATGAGGGTATTAACACCATATATTTT. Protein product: CASSYEGINTIYF. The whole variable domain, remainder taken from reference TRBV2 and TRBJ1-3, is EPEVTQTPSHQVTQMGQEVILRCVPISNHLYFYWYRQILGQKVEFLVSFYNNEISEKSEIFDDQFSVERPDGSNFTLKIRSTKLEDSAMYFCASSYEGINTIYFGEGSWLTVV.

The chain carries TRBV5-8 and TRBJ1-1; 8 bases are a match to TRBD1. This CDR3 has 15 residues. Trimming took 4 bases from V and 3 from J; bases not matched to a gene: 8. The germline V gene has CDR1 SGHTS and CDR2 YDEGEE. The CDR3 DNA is TGTGCCAGCAGCGGACAGGGTCTCGGGGACACTGAAGCTTTCTTT. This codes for CASSGQGLGDTEAFF.